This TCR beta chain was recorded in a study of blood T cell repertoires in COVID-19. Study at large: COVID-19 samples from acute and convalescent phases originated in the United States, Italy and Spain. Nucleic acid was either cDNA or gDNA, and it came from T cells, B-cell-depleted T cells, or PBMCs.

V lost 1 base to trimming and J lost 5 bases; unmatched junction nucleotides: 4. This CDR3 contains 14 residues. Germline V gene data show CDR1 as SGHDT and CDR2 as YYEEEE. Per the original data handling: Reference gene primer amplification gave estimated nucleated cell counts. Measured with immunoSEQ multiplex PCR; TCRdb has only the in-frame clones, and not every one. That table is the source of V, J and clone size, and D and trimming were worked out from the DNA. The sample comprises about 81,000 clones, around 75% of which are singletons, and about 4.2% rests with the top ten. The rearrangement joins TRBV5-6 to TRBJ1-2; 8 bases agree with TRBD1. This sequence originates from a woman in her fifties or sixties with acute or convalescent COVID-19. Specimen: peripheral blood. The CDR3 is CASSLRGTGYGYTF. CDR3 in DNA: TGTGCCAGCAGCTTGCGGGGGACAGGATATGGCTACACCTTC.